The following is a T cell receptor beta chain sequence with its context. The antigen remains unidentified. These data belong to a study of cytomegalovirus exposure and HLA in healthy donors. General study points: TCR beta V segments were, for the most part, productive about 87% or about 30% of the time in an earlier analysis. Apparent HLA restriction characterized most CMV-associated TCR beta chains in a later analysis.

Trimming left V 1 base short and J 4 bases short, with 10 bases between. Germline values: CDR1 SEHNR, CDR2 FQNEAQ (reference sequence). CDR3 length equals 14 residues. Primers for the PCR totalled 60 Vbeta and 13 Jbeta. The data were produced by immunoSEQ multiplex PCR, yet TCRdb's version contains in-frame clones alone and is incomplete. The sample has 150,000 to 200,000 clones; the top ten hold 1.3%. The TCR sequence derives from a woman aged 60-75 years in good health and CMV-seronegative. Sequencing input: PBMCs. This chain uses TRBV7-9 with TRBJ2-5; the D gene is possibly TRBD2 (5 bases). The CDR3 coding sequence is TGTGCCAGCAGCTTAGGAGTGGCGGGAGAGACCCAGTACTTC. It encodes CASSLGVAGETQYF.